This entry describes one TCR beta chain. Its antigen target is currently unknown. There are no base qualities to consult, and no much larger clone falls within one base. The time point label, read with the paper, signifies: around 2 years on ibrutinib. Around 2 micrograms of genomic DNA were extracted from cryopreserved PBMCs for TCR beta library preparation. Longitudinal blood samples from CLL patients on ibrutinib monotherapy underwent high-throughput TCR beta sequencing. The patients were enrolled in a single-center, open-label phase 2 trial of ibrutinib monotherapy. The junction carries 8 bases between V and J, which are trimmed by 5 bases and 6 bases respectively. The germline V gene yields MDHEN for CDR1 and SYDVKM for CDR2. The CDR3, cysteine through phenylalanine, is 12 amino acids long. CDR3 DNA is the only sequence kept; it has 36 bases, read in frame from the first base. The data originate from a study of cytotoxic CD8 clonotypes in ibrutinib-treated CLL (TCRdb year 2021). Regarding the complete study: The cohort had 11 relapsed/refractory and around 15 treatment-naive patients; roughly 18 were IGHV unmutated. Patients were still on ibrutinib when every remission and progressive disease sample was collected. Cryopreserved peripheral blood mononuclear cells were collected at three points: before therapy, at response, and at either sustained remission or disease progression. Longitudinal samples were available for about 30% of the 86 trial participants. The response samples were drawn at a median of 12 months into treatment, with a range of roughly 6 to 40 months. Responses were partial in about 25 patients and complete in 2; after median approximately 5.5 years follow-up, some 14 stayed in remission and 12 progressed. On average, each sample yielded approximately 250,000 productive templates and 80,000 to 95,000 productive rearrangements.

What the authors observed across the whole study: Clonality increased at ibrutinib response, stayed stable in sustained remission, and fell back toward baseline at progression. At baseline, clonality was higher than in age-matched healthy donors and showed a strong correlation with circulating CD8+ T-cell counts. Public clonotypes were rare and either shrank or stayed stable during treatment, and the rise in clonality at ibrutinib response reflected expansion of private clonotypes. Sampling times were not matched between patients in sustained remission and patients whose disease was progressing, and lymph node repertoires were not examined.

Each clonotype received, on average, roughly 9.6x coverage in deep resolution sequencing performed on a MiSeq, where the target depth lay between 1 in 1 million and 1 in 200,000 T cells. The immunoSEQ hsTCRB Kit was used to generate the TCR beta libraries. The study's own analysis went as follows. ImmunoSEQ Data Assistant and ImmunoSEQ Analyzer were used for data analysis, and V, D and J genes were assigned according to IMGT definitions. Clonality, which ranges from 0 to 1, was calculated as one minus the normalized Shannon entropy of productive rearrangement frequencies. Only overrepresented clonotypes making up at least 0.05% of the repertoire of each patient were included in the public clonotype analysis. Some 13 age-matched healthy donor repertoires from immuneACCESS were used as controls for clonality. The immuneACCESS repertoire file appears here via TCRdb, limited to in-frame rearrangements. These files lack a portion of the clones; in checked studies, under half of the deficit traces to unresolved V genes, and the cause of the others is not known. V and J calls and clone size are copied from that table; D and trimming were computed from the DNA. Present in this sample are about 130,000 clones, over 75% of which were seen just once. The top ten hold over 2% of the sample.

The receptor comes from a human donor with chronic lymphocytic leukemia. The sequence is built from TRBV28 and TRBJ2-1; the D gene remains uncertain. The starting material was PBMCs, obtained after 24 months of ibrutinib treatment. The CDR3 region: CASSQNTNEQFF. The base sequence is TGTGCCAGCAGTCAGAATACCAATGAGCAGTTCTTC.